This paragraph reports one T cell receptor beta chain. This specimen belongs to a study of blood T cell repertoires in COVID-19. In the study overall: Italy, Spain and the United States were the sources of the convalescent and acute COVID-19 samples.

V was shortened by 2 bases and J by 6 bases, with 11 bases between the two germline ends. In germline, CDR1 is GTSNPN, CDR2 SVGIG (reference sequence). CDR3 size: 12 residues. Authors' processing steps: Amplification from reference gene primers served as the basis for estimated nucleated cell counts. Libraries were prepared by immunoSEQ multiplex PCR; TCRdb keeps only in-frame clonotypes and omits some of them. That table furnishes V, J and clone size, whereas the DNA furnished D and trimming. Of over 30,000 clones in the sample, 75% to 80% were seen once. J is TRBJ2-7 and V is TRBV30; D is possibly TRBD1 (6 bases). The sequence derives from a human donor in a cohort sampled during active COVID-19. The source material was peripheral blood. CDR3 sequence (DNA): TGTGCCTGGAGTCGACAGGTGGCCGAGCAGTACTTC. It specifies CAWSRQVAEQYF.